These 21 T cell receptor beta chains share one sample of origin, sequenced in a study of blood T cell repertoires in COVID-19. Generated by immunoSEQ multiplex PCR, the TCRdb table keeps only in-frame clones and is missing some. The sample has hundreds of thousands of clones, less than 85% seen once; the top ten hold 1.5% to 2%. The sample consisted of PBMCs or T cells enriched from blood (not recorded which). Source of these receptors: a woman aged 25-40 years who had been exposed to COVID-19.

In its sample, this clone was seen a few times. The chain couples TRBV11-2 to TRBJ2-3; TRBD2 aligns across 7 bases. Losses at the gene ends were 3 bases for V and 0 bases for J; bases not matched to a gene: 3. The CDR3 length is 15 residues. Per the germline V gene, CDR1 is SGHAT and CDR2 is FQNNGV. As DNA, the CDR3 is TGTGCCAGCAGCTTGGCGGGAGTTAGCACAGATACGCAGTATTTT. Translation gives CASSLAGVSTDTQYF.

As regards this clone: Other nucleotide sequences in the sample specify the same CDR3. For the CDR3, the DNA is TGTGCCAGCAGTTTCAGGGGCGATACGCAGTATTTT. This codes for CASSFRGDTQYF. The chain recombines TRBV28 with TRBJ2-3; possible D gene TRBD1, 6 bases. In germline, CDR1 is MDHEN, CDR2 SYDVKM. This CDR3 has 12 residues. V was cut by 3 bases and J by 6 bases, with 7 bases left in between.

The chain recombines TRBV24-1 with TRBJ1-5; TRBD1 agrees at 7 bases. Trimming took 2 bases from V and 4 from J; bases not matched to a gene: 25. The germline gives CDR1 KGHDR, CDR2 SFDVKD. CDR3 length equals 22 residues. The CDR3 DNA reads as TGTGCCACCAGTGATTCCCCGCCGTGGGACAGCTCCGATTTGTCGGTGAATCAGCCCCAGCATTTT. It yields the protein CATSDSPPWDSSDLSVNQPQHF.

The V call is TRBV14, the J call TRBJ1-2, with no clear D. The germline V gene has CDR1 SGHDN and CDR2 FVKESK. CDR3 size: 14 residues. The V and J ends lost 3 bases and 3 bases respectively, with 11 bases between them. The CDR3 region is CASSQPGRDYGYTF. Written as DNA, the CDR3 is TGTGCCAGCAGCCAGCCGGGAAGGGACTATGGCTACACCTTC.

The rearrangement joins TRBV5-4 to TRBJ1-1; D gene unclear. The ends were cut back, 4 bases at V and 1 base at J, with 8 bases in the middle. Per the germline V gene, CDR1 is SGHNT and CDR2 is YYREEE (reference sequence). This CDR3 is built from 13 residues. The CDR3 DNA reads TGTGCCAGCAGCACTACTCAGAACACTGAAGCTTTCTTT. Residues: CASSTTQNTEAFF.

V is TRBV6-5 and J is TRBJ2-4, with 9 positions matching TRBD2. The J segment lost 9 bases and the V segment lost 2 bases, leaving 5 bases of the junction unmatched. Germline assignment: CDR1 MNHEY and CDR2 SVGAGI. The CDR3 contains 14 residues. The CDR3 DNA follows: TGTGCCAGCAGTTACGCGGGGGGGCAAGGCATTCAGTACTTC. Its protein is CASSYAGGQGIQYF.

For the CDR3, the DNA is TGTGCCAGCAGTGAAGCCGGGGGTGGCTACGAGCAGTACTTC. Protein product: CASSEAGGGYEQYF. The V call is TRBV6-1, the J call TRBJ2-7; D might be TRBD2 (6 bases). Germline CDR1 MNHNS, CDR2 SASEGT. V was pared by 0 bases and J by 3 bases, with 9 bases between. The CDR3 runs to 14 residues.

The CDR3 sequence: CASSPINRAGANVLTF. CDR3 sequence (DNA): TGTGCCAGCTCCCCTATAAACAGGGCTGGGGCCAACGTCCTGACTTTC. This chain joins TRBV18 and TRBJ2-6; D perhaps matches TRBD1 (6 bases). The CDR3 length is 16 residues. The V end was cut by 6 bases, the J end by 2 bases, with 14 bases between. CDR1 is KGHSH, CDR2 LQKENI, per germline.

This clone was seen a single time. This chain uses TRBV4-3 with TRBJ2-6; D remains ambiguous. This CDR3 region has 18 residues. V was trimmed by 1 base and J by 0 bases, leaving 13 bases between them. Germline lookup yields CDR1 LGHNA and CDR2 YSLEER. DNA of the CDR3: TGCGCCAGCAGCCAAGTGGAACAGCACCTCTCTGGGGCCAACGTCCTGACTTTC. Residues: CASSQVEQHLSGANVLTF.

The J gene is TRBJ1-2, the V gene TRBV28; 9 bases line up with TRBD1. Trimming took 3 bases from V and 0 from J; bases not matched to a gene: 8. The CDR3 spans 17 residues. Germline values: CDR1 MDHEN, CDR2 SYDVKM. The CDR3: CASSFGTGTVTNYGYTF. The CDR3 DNA sequence: TGTGCCAGCAGTTTCGGGACAGGGACCGTCACTAACTATGGCTACACCTTC.

The V call is TRBV28, the J call TRBJ1-1; D might be TRBD1 (5 bases). V was pared by 6 bases and J by 1 base, with 12 bases between. The CDR3 sequence is 14 residues long. Germline V gene lookup returns CDR1 MDHEN and CDR2 SYDVKM. The CDR3, as DNA: TGTGCCAGCAGACGAACGCAGGGGAACACTGAAGCTTTCTTT. Encoded protein: CASRRTQGNTEAFF.

The chain combines TRBV21-1 with TRBJ2-1; the D segment call TRBD2 is taken from the table without a DNA check. TRBV21-1 counts as a pseudogene. CDR3 length: 12 amino acids. The CDR3 DNA follows: TGTGCCAGCAGCAAAGTAGACAATGAGCAGTTCTTC. Its translation: CASSKVDNEQFF.

This chain connects TRBV10-3 to TRBJ2-1, with D possibly being TRBD2 (5 bases). This CDR3 is built from 15 residues. Germline V CDR1 and CDR2: ENHRY, SYGVKD. V was pared by 4 bases and J by 1 base, with 11 bases between. The CDR3 DNA is TGTGCCATCAGTGTTGAGGAGCGGTCCTACAATGAGCAGTTCTTC. Amino acids: CAISVEERSYNEQFF.

This sequence joins TRBV6-5 and TRBJ1-6; 8 nucleotides line up with TRBD1. Germline CDR1 MNHEY, CDR2 SVGAGI. CDR3 length: 16 amino acids. The J segment lost 7 bases and the V segment lost 1 base, leaving 6 bases of the junction unmatched. The CDR3 nucleotides are TGTGCCAGCAGTTACTGGGGACAGGCCAGAAATTCACCCCTCCACTTT. Translated: CASSYWGQARNSPLHF.

This chain connects TRBV27 to TRBJ1-1, with no clear D. Trimming cost V 3 bases and J 1 base, with 9 bases left between them. The germline CDR1 and CDR2 sequences are MNHEY and SMNVEV (reference sequence). CDR3 length: 14 amino acids. Written as DNA, the CDR3 is TGTGCCAGCAGTTTCCGGCAGGAGAACACTGAAGCTTTCTTT. Amino acids: CASSFRQENTEAFF.

The gene calls are TRBV5-6 and TRBJ1-5, with 10 bases lining up with TRBD1. Per germline, CDR1 SGHDT and CDR2 YYEEEE. Trimming removed 1 base from V and 0 bases from J; junction bases left unmatched: 10. This CDR3 is built from 19 residues. The CDR3 nucleotides are TGTGCCAGCAGCTTGAACCCGACAGGGGGCCGATATAGCAATCAGCCCCAGCATTTT. Translation gives CASSLNPTGGRYSNQPQHF. The full variable domain, completed using reference TRBV5-6 and TRBJ1-5, is DAGVTQSPTHLIKTRGQQVTLRCSPKSGHDTVSWYQQALGQGPQFIFQYYEEEERQRGNFPDRFSGHQFPNYSSELNVNALLLGDSALYLCASSLNPTGGRYSNQPQHFGDGTRLSIL.

The V call is TRBV5-6, the J call TRBJ1-4; 10 bases are shared with TRBD1. The CDR3 loop spans 15 amino acids. CDR1 SGHDT and CDR2 YYEEEE come from the germline V gene. The ends lost 4 bases at V and 3 bases at J; junction bases unmatched: 3. The CDR3 reads CASSRDRGANEKLFF. DNA for the CDR3: TGTGCCAGCAGCCGGGACAGGGGCGCTAATGAAAAACTGTTTTTT. Drawing the rest from reference TRBV5-6 and TRBJ1-4, the complete variable domain is DAGVTQSPTHLIKTRGQQVTLRCSPKSGHDTVSWYQQALGQGPQFIFQYYEEEERQRGNFPDRFSGHQFPNYSSELNVNALLLGDSALYLCASSRDRGANEKLFFGSGTQLSVL.

J is TRBJ2-7 and V is TRBV3-1 (or the pseudogene TRBV3-2), with D uncertain. Per the germline V gene, CDR1 is LGHDT and CDR2 is YNNKEL (reference sequence). The CDR3 has 13 amino acids. The V end was cut by 0 bases, the J end by 4 bases, with 7 bases between. CDR3 bases: TGTGCCAGCAGCCAAGACTGGGCGTACGAGCAGTACTTC. Encoded protein: CASSQDWAYEQYF.

J is TRBJ2-3 and V is TRBV6-1; possible D gene TRBD1, 6 bases. The V end lost 2 bases, the J end lost 0 bases, and 15 bases lay between the germline ends. The CDR3 runs 17 residues. The germline CDR1 and CDR2 sequences are MNHNS and SASEGT. CDR3 sequence reads: CASSERRQVLSTDTQYF. CDR3 in DNA: TGTGCCAGCAGTGAACGAAGACAGGTCCTTAGCACAGATACGCAGTATTTT.

The chain joins TRBV4-1 to TRBJ1-5, with a tentative D call TRBD1 (6 bases). This CDR3 contains 15 residues. From germline, CDR1 is MGHRA and CDR2 YSYEKL. V lost 2 bases and J lost 4, with 12 bases in between. CDR3 in DNA: TGCGCCAGCAGCCAATCCGGACAGCCAAATCAGCCCCAGCATTTT. Translation gives CASSQSGQPNQPQHF.

As concerns this clone: Distinct nucleotide sequences in the sample also encode this CDR3. The gene calls are TRBV7-3 and TRBJ2-1; 8 bases align to TRBD1. The ends lost 5 bases at V and 8 bases at J; junction bases unmatched: 11. This CDR3 region has 15 residues. Germline V gives CDR1 SGHTA, CDR2 FQGTGA. Here the CDR3 DNA reads TGTGCCAGCAGCCTCACCGGGACAGGTGTCTATGAGCAGTTCTTC. It yields the protein CASSLTGTGVYEQFF.